This T cell receptor beta chain is from a study of vaccination effects on CD4 cells after COVID-19. The wider study: The cohort was immunized with two doses of either the BNT162b2 or mRNA-1273 vaccine.

About this clone: Its matching antigen is unknown.

The V gene's germline CDR1 is LNHDA and CDR2 SQIVND (reference sequence). The CDR3 runs 12 residues. With 4 bases removed from V and 6 bases from J, the gap between germline ends came to 7 bases. Antigen-specific CD4+ T cells were expanded (with viral peptide pools) by the ViraFEST assay ahead of sequencing. The culture ran for nine to ten days, and then CD4+ T cells were isolated. Nucleocapsid antibodies were negative in the vaccine recipients, who had never had SARS-CoV-2 infection. With roughly 10 ug/ml peptides and around 9.6 IU/ml IL-2, fewer than 2.5 million PBMC per well were cultured. This table comes from immunoSEQ multiplex PCR, and its TCRdb copy is limited to in-frame clones, with some not included. The sample includes more than 20,000 clones, about 75% of them seen just once. Study results and caveats: After vaccination of healthy people, only 1 of 255 vaccine-induced clones cross-reacted with common cold coronaviruses. Few convalescent patients, and no early post-infection timepoints, were available to the study.

The TCR originated in a human donor who received a COVID-19 vaccine. The specimen was CD4+ T cells from PBMCs cultured with HCoV-NL63 spike peptides, collected before COVID-19 vaccination. This chain connects TRBV19 to TRBJ2-1, with a tentative D call TRBD2 (6 bases). The CDR3 DNA reads as TGTGCCAGTAGTAGGGAGGTCAATGAGCAGTTCTTC. Protein sequence: CASSREVNEQFF.